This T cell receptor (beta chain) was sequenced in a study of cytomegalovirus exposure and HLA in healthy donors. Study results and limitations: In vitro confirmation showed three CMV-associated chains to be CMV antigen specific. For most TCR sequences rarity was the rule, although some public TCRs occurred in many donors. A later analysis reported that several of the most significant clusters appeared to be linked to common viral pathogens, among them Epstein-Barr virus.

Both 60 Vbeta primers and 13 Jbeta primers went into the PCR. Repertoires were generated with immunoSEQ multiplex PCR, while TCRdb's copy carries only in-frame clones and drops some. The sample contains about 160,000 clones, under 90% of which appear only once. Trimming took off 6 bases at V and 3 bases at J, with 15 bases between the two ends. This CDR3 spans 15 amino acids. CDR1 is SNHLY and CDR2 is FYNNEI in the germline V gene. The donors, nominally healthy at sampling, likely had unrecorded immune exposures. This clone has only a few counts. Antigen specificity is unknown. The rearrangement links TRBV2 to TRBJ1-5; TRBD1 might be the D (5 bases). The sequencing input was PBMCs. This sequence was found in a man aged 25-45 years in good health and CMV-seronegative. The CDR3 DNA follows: TGTGCCAGCAGAGGAAGGGGCTCACCCAATCAGCCCCAGCATTTT. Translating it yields CASRGRGSPNQPQHF.